The clone carrying this T cell receptor (beta chain) was seen at least ten times. The antigen remains unidentified. The data originate from a study of neurological immune-mediated disorders. Overall study results and limits: Among 34 multiple sclerosis patients, 18 had repertoires that phylogenetic grouping placed in one related-CDR3 cluster, a possible signature.

V lost 2 bases and J lost 5, with 12 bases in between. Germline V gives CDR1 SGHTA, CDR2 FQGNSA. The length of the CDR3 is 14 residues. The cDNA was synthesized by 5'RACE incorporating 10-nucleotide random UMIs. TCRdb passed the 5' RACE reads through MiXCR, listing each CDR3 protein once. The table records tens of thousands of distinct CDR3 sequences, around 3.2% of them present only once. V is TRBV7-2 and J is TRBJ2-5, with a tentative D call TRBD1 (5 bases). This clonotype was sampled from a woman aged 25 to 39 with multiple sclerosis. Sequencing was performed on PBMCs. The CDR3 DNA sequence: TGTGCCAGCAGCTTAAATACAGGCAGTGAGACCCAGTACTTC. Its protein is CASSLNTGSETQYF.